The following is a T cell receptor (beta chain) sequence with its context. The sample holds many counts of this clonotype. Its cognate antigen has yet to be identified. Per-base qualities were not stored, and no clone one base away is much larger. The data stem from a study of T cells in Graves' hyperthyroidism and ophthalmopathy (dated by TCRdb to about 2019). About the investigation overall: Peripheral blood samples were taken at the time of initial diagnosis, prior to any treatment. A discovery cohort of about a hundred patients, approximately 44 with Graves' ophthalmopathy and more than 55 with stable Graves' hyperthyroidism, was used to find distinguishing TCR V-J signatures. Prospective prediction of ophthalmopathy was tested in an independent validation cohort of 18 to 20 hyperthyroidism patients and around 16 patients who later progressed to ophthalmopathy. The 95 to 100 discovery patients were randomly split 7:3 into training and test sets. The study also compared thyroid tissue and blood T-cell repertoires from roughly six Graves' hyperthyroidism patients. After blood sampling, hyperthyroidism patients were treated with methimazole at a starting dose of 30 mg daily, and ophthalmopathy patients were treated with high-dose intravenous methylprednisolone. TCR Vbeta CDR3 sequencing of 120 to 150 peripheral blood samples (roughly 43 ophthalmopathy, approximately 80 hyperthyroidism and approximately 17 progressor patients) is reported in the paper. Here is what the overall study found, with its caveats: A model built on a 13 V-J signature distinguished ophthalmopathy from stable hyperthyroidism, reaching about 88% sensitivity and approximately 83% specificity in cross-validation and 80%/75% in testing. Most expanded thyroid clonotypes (frequency above 0.001) were also detected in blood, suggesting blood repertoires may reflect thyroid immune responses. No statistical method was used to set the sample size in advance, and investigators knew the group allocation. During validation, the model predicted progression to ophthalmopathy a median of approximately 6.5 months ahead of onset, with around 71% sensitivity and almost 75% specificity.

Hyperthyroidism patients were newly diagnosed, had a disease duration of under 2 months, and were aged 18 to 65 years. Patients with uncontrolled infections, other autoimmune diseases, pregnancy or lactation were excluded. Diagnoses were established on the basis of clinical symptoms, serum thyroxine and TRAb, thyroid ultrasound, and orbital computed tomography. Blood from progressor patients was collected at the time of first diagnosis with hyperthyroidism, before any ophthalmopathy symptoms had appeared. Ficoll-Paque density gradient centrifugation was used to isolate PBMCs from 8 to 10 ml of fresh peripheral blood. Progressor patients were first diagnosed with Graves' hyperthyroidism and then developed ophthalmopathy during follow-up. Trizol reagent was used to extract total RNA, and RNA quality was then checked on an Agilent 2100 Bioanalyzer. TCR beta CDR3 regions were amplified from RNA transcripts. The TCR CDR3 was subjected to a first round of RT-PCR using the HTBI primer set and the Qiagen OneStep RT-PCR kit. Libraries were constructed in a second round of multiplex PCR, after which size selection and purification were performed. The libraries were sequenced on an Illumina HiSeq2000 using paired-end 100 bp reads. In the authors' own workflow: Raw data were processed with SOAPnuke, discarding reads with adapters, uncalled bases, mean Phred below 15, or no exact constant-primer or identifier match. COPE v1.2.5 was used to merge high-quality paired reads, and clonotypes were defined as unique nucleotide sequences. MiTCR v1.1 was used to align the clonotypes against IMGT TRBV, TRBD and TRBJ reference segments. Analysis was restricted to V-J combinations with a frequency above 0.0001, which covered roughly 99% of repertoires. The TCS score was defined as F50 (clonal expansion) divided by E x V (chaos), with BLOSUM62-based TCRdist calculated between CDR3 peptides within each V-J. Welch's t-statistics and random forest reduced 500 to 550 V-J features to some 14, which were used in a naive Bayes classifier (R e1071). TCRdb's own reprocessing of the public reads used fastp at Q25 and MiXCR and kept productive beta chains. Here each entry gathers all rows of one CDR3 protein and keeps the most common genes and DNA. The V and J calls and clone size are TCRdb's, not the authors'. For this sample the table gives around 300,000 distinct CDR3 sequences, of which around a quarter were detected only once. The ten biggest clones cover about 25% of the sample.

Sequenced sample: blood. The clonotype was recovered from a man aged 40-49 years with Graves' hyperthyroidism that later progressed to Graves' ophthalmopathy.

The DNA sequence is as follows: TGTGCCAGCAGTTACGATCGGAGGTCTAGCGGCTACACCTTC. Its amino acids are CASSYDRRSSGYTF. The sequence joins TRBV6-5 to TRBJ1-2; no D gene is confidently identified. Based on the germline V gene, the CDR1 and CDR2 sequences are MNHEY and SVGAGI. Trimming takes 2 bases from V and 8 bases from J, and the germline ends sit 15 bases apart. Taken from cysteine to phenylalanine, the CDR3 has 14 residues. Just the 42-base CDR3 DNA is kept, in frame starting at base 1.